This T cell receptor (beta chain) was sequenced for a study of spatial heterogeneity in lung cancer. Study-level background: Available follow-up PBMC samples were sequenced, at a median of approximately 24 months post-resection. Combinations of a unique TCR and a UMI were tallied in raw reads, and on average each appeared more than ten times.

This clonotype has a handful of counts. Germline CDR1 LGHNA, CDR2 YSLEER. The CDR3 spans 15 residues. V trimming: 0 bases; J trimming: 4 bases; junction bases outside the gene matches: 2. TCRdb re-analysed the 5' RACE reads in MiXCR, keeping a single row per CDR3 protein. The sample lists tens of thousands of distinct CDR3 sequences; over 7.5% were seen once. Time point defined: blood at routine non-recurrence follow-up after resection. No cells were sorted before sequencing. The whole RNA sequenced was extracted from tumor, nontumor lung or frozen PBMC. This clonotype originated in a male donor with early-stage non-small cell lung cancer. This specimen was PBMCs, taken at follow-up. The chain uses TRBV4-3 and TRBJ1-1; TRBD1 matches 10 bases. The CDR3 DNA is TGCGCCAGCAGCCAAGATAGGACAGGGGGCACTGAAGCTTTCTTT. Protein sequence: CASSQDRTGGTEAFF.